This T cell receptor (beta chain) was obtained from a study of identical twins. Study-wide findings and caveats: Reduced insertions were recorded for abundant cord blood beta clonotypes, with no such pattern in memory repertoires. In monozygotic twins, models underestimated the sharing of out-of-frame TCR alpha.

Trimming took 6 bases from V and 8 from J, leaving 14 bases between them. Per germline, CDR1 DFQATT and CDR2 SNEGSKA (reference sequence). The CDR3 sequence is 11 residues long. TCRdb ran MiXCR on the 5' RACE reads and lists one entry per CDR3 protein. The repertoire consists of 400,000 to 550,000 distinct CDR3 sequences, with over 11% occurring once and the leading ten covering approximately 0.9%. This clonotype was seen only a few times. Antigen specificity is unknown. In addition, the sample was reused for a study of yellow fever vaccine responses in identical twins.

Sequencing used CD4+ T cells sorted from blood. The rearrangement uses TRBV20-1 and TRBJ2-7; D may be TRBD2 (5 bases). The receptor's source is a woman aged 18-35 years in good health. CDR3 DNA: TGCAGTGCAAAACTAGGAACTCAGCAGTACTTC. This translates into CSAKLGTQQYF.